These 24 T cell receptor beta chains were all obtained from the same sample, sequenced in a study of metastatic and nonmetastatic thyroid tumors. TCRdb re-called clones from the PCR reads using MiXCR. The data hold 31,000 or so clones, with about a sixth observed a single time. Ahead of thyroid surgery, no patient had received treatment of any kind. Sample: blood. These receptors originate from a female donor with papillary thyroid cancer or a benign thyroid nodule (not recorded which). Some clones in this sample may be carry-over from other donors' samples.

This clone occurred many times. The chain carries TRBV11-2 and TRBJ2-7; D might be TRBD1 (5 bases). The length of the CDR3 is 13 residues. Trimming cost V 0 bases and J 5 bases, with 8 bases left between them. Looked up from germline, CDR1 is SGHAT and CDR2 is FQNNGV. DNA for the CDR3: TGTGCCAGCAGCTTAGATCGCAGGGACGAGCAGTACTTC. Encoded protein: CASSLDRRDEQYF.

This clone was detected many times. Other DNA sequences in the sample encode the same CDR3. V and J are TRBV5-1 and TRBJ2-3; D call uncertain. CDR1 is SGHRS, CDR2 YFSETQ, per germline. The CDR3 runs to 14 residues. Trimming took off 7 bases at V and 2 bases at J, with 14 bases between the two ends. The CDR3 bases are TGCGCCAGCTCCCAAGTGGGGTTCACAGATACGCAGTATTTT. It encodes CASSQVGFTDTQYF.

This clone was seen ten or more times. The chain employs TRBV6-1 and TRBJ2-3, with D perhaps TRBD1 (6 bases). This CDR3 is built from 16 residues. V was clipped by 0 bases and J by 4 bases, with 14 bases between them. The V gene's germline CDR1 is MNHNS and CDR2 SASEGT. In DNA, the CDR3 is TGTGCCAGCAGTGAAGCGCTGGCAGGGGAAGCAGATACGCAGTATTTT. It yields the protein CASSEALAGEADTQYF.

This clone was picked up many times. The chain couples TRBV4-2 to TRBJ2-3; D gene uncertain. There are 16 residues in the CDR3. V lost 0 bases, J lost 2 bases, and 12 bases lay in between. CDR1 and CDR2 (germline): LGHNA, YNFKEQ. CDR3 sequence reads: CASSQERRGITDTQYF. In nucleotides, the CDR3 is TGTGCCAGCAGCCAAGAAAGGAGAGGAATCACAGATACGCAGTATTTT.

This sequence joins TRBV6-2 or TRBV6-3 and TRBJ2-1, with D uncertain. Trimming took off 6 bases at V and 1 base at J, with 10 bases between the two ends. The germline V gene has CDR1 MNHEY and CDR2 SVGEGT. This CDR3 contains 14 residues. The DNA of the CDR3 is TGTGCCAGCAGCCTGGGTTTGTCCTACAATGAGCAGTTCTTC. Protein sequence: CASSLGLSYNEQFF.

This clone was recorded many times. The CDR3 DNA follows: TGTGCCAGCAGTCCGGTTTGGAACACTGAAGCTTTCTTT. Its protein is CASSPVWNTEAFF. The chain combines TRBV6-2 or TRBV6-3 with TRBJ1-1, with unresolved D. The CDR3 is 13 residues long. Trimming left V 5 bases short and J 1 base short, with 8 bases between. CDR1 MNHEY and CDR2 SVGEGT come from the germline V gene.

This clone was counted many times. V gene TRBV7-2 combines with J gene TRBJ1-2, with 7 bases aligning to TRBD1. CDR3 length equals 13 residues. Germline values: CDR1 SGHTA, CDR2 FQGNSA. Germline trimming cut 5 bases from V and 7 bases from J; bases unmatched to any gene: 7. The DNA for the CDR3 is TGTGCCAGCAGCCTCCAGGGGGGAGGTGGCTACACCTTC. As protein: CASSLQGGGGYTF. Filled out from reference TRBV7-2 and TRBJ1-2, the complete variable domain reads GAGVSQSPSNKVTEKGKDVELRCDPISGHTALYWYRQSLGQGLEFLIYFQGNSAPDKSGLPSDRFSAERTGGSVSTLTIQRTQQEDSAVYLCASSLQGGGGYTFGSGTRLTVV.

V usage is TRBV2 and J usage is TRBJ2-3, with TRBD2 identical over 7 bases. This CDR3 region has 16 residues. J was trimmed by 0 bases and V by 6 bases; bases with no gene match: 9. CDR1 is SNHLY, CDR2 FYNNEI, per germline. The chain's CDR3 is CASRERSGTSTDTQYF. DNA for the CDR3: TGTGCCAGCAGGGAAAGAAGCGGGACTAGCACAGATACGCAGTATTTT.

The sample holds a few counts of this clone. A much bigger clone sits one base away, suggesting this may be a read error. CDR3 nucleotides: TGCGCCAGCAGCTTGGAGATACAGAGAGGCGGCAGCGGCAATCAGCCCCAGCATTTT. This translates into CASSLEIQRGGSGNQPQHF. V usage is TRBV5-1 and J usage is TRBJ1-5; no definite D call. The germline gives CDR1 SGHRS, CDR2 YFSETQ. V lost 0 bases to trimming and J lost 2 bases, with 21 bases between them. The CDR3 runs to 19 residues.

This clone was seen more than once but under ten times. The rearrangement links TRBV28 to TRBJ2-1; 9 nucleotides align to TRBD2. V was pared by 6 bases and J by 7 bases, with 16 bases of the junction left unmatched. The CDR3 has 17 amino acids. The germline V gene has CDR1 MDHEN and CDR2 SYDVKM. The CDR3 reads CASRSAGAGGTVNEQFF. CDR3 nucleotides: TGTGCCAGCAGATCCGCCGGTGCGGGGGGGACTGTGAATGAGCAGTTCTTC. The full variable domain, completed using reference TRBV28 and TRBJ2-1, is DVKVTQSSRYLVKRTGEKVFLECVQDMDHENMFWYRQDPGLGLRLIYFSYDVKMKEKGDIPEGYSVSREKKERFSLILESASTNQTSMYLCASRSAGAGGTVNEQFFGPGTRLTVL.

V is TRBV19 and J is TRBJ2-2, with D perhaps TRBD1 (5 bases). V lost 3 bases to trimming and J lost 3 bases, with 5 bases between them. This CDR3 has 13 residues. Germline loops: CDR1 LNHDA, CDR2 SQIVND (reference sequence). CDR3 in DNA: TGTGCCAGTAGTATGGGGCACACCGGGGAGCTGTTTTTT. The encoded protein is CASSMGHTGELFF. Using reference TRBV19 and TRBJ2-2 for the parts outside the CDR3, the full variable domain is DGGITQSPKYLFRKEGQNVTLSCEQNLNHDAMYWYRQDPGQGLRLIYYSQIVNDFQKGDIAEGYSVSREKKESFPLTVTSAQKNPTAFYLCASSMGHTGELFFGEGSRLTVL.

At least ten counts were recorded for this clone. The chain is built from TRBV12-3 or TRBV12-4 and TRBJ1-5; TRBD1 is a possible D gene (5 bases). V shed 1 base and J shed 9 bases, with 10 bases lying between them. The CDR3 is 13 residues long. The CDR3 region is CASSLGQGRPQHF. Written as DNA, the CDR3 is TGTGCCAGCAGTTTAGGGCAGGGCCGGCCCCAGCATTTT.

As to this clone: A read error is possible here, since a much larger clone lies one base away. CDR3 nucleotide sequence: TGTGCCAGCAGCTTAGATTGGAATTCACCCCTCCACTTT. It codes for CASSLDWNSPLHF. The chain combines TRBV7-9 with TRBJ1-6; no clear D. Deletions cut 1 base from V and 7 bases from J, with 5 bases between. Germline CDR1 reads SEHNR; CDR2 reads FQNEAQ (reference sequence). The CDR3 runs 13 residues.

This sequence joins TRBV5-1 and TRBJ1-1, with D unclear. The CDR3 has 15 residues. Per the germline V gene, CDR1 is SGHRS and CDR2 is YFSETQ. V was shortened by 2 bases and J by 3 bases, with 14 bases between the two germline ends. This chain's CDR3 is CASSFQGFGDTEAFF. The DNA for the CDR3 is TGCGCCAGCAGCTTCCAAGGGTTTGGAGACACTGAAGCTTTCTTT.

Many counts were recorded for this clone. The chain joins TRBV18 to TRBJ2-5; maybe TRBD2 (5 bases). CDR1 is KGHSH, CDR2 LQKENI, per germline. Trimming took 1 base from V and 1 from J, leaving 10 bases between them. CDR3 length: 15 amino acids. CDR3 sequence (DNA): TGTGCCAGCTCACCACGAGCGGTGACCCAAGAGACCCAGTACTTC. Its translation is CASSPRAVTQETQYF.

This CDR3 reads CASSQDRVAGNTIYF. The CDR3 coding sequence is TGTGCCAGCAGTCAAGACAGGGTCGCTGGAAACACCATATATTTT. The chain is built from TRBV12-3 or TRBV12-4 and TRBJ1-3; TRBD1 matches 7 bases. V dropped 5 bases and J dropped 2; count of bases not matched to a gene: 6. CDR3 length: 15 residues.

At least ten counts were recorded for this clone. J is TRBJ1-5 and V is TRBV30, with 7 bases matching TRBD1. The CDR3 spans 15 residues. The trim removed 4 bases at V and 2 bases at J, leaving 8 bases unmatched. Germline assignment: CDR1 GTSNPN and CDR2 SVGIG (reference sequence). The DNA of the CDR3 is TGTGCCTGGAAGAGAAAGGGGGCTGGCAATCAGCCCCAGCATTTT. This translates into CAWKRKGAGNQPQHF.

Note on this clone: A much larger clone lies a single base off, so this may be a read error. Other DNA variants within this sample encode the same CDR3. The chain links TRBV9 to TRBJ2-3; D remains unclear. There are 14 residues in the CDR3. Trimming removed 0 bases from V and 1 base from J, with 6 bases in between. Per germline, CDR1 SGDLS and CDR2 YYNGEE. CDR3 coding DNA: TGTGCCAGCAGCGTAGGGTCTGGCACAGATACGCAGTATTTT. Translated, it gives CASSVGSGTDTQYF.

This clone was detected ten times or more. This sequence joins TRBV20-1 and TRBJ1-2; 10 bases are shared with TRBD1. The CDR3 covers 17 residues. V shed 6 bases and J 1 base; nucleotides not matched to a gene: 14. Germline values: CDR1 DFQATT, CDR2 SNEGSKA (reference sequence). As DNA, the CDR3 is TGCAGTGCCGCTTCGGGAGACAGGGGGCCTGATAACTATGGCTACACCTTC. It yields the protein CSAASGDRGPDNYGYTF.

This clone was seen at least ten times. V and J are TRBV5-1 and TRBJ2-4, with D perhaps assigned TRBD1 or TRBD2 (5 bases each). CDR1 and CDR2 (germline): SGHRS, YFSETQ. The CDR3 runs 16 residues. The germline V and J ends were trimmed by 5 bases and 5 bases, with 20 bases remaining between them. The CDR3 DNA reads as TGCGCCAGCAGATTCGCCCCGGGGCTGGAGGAAAACATTCAGTACTTC. As protein: CASRFAPGLEENIQYF.

About this clone itself: A read error is possible here, since a much larger clone lies one base away. The chain uses TRBV5-4 and TRBJ2-7; 9 positions agree with TRBD2. The CDR3 covers 15 residues. Losses at the gene ends were 4 bases for V and 3 bases for J; bases not matched to a gene: 8. Germline assignment: CDR1 SGHNT and CDR2 YYREEE (reference sequence). CDR3 coding DNA: TGTGCCAGCAGCCCACAGACTAGCGGAAACTACGAGCAGTACTTC. This encodes CASSPQTSGNYEQYF.

This clone was recorded many times. The chain employs TRBV30 and TRBJ2-7; 8 bases fit TRBD1. CDR3 length: 13 residues. CDR1 GTSNPN and CDR2 SVGIG come from the germline V gene (reference sequence). CDR3 loop: CALTRQGLNEQYF. In DNA, the CDR3 is TGTGCGCTTACTCGACAGGGGCTCAACGAGCAGTACTTC.

This clone was detected many times. The chain couples TRBV6-2 or TRBV6-3 to TRBJ2-5, with 8 bases aligning to TRBD2. Looked up from germline, CDR1 is MNHEY and CDR2 is SVGEGT. This CDR3 is 15 amino acids long. Trimming at V came to 6 bases and at J to 1 base, leaving 7 bases not matched to a gene. The CDR3 is CASRPSGRAQETQYF. CDR3 sequence (DNA): TGTGCCAGCAGACCTAGCGGGCGAGCCCAAGAGACCCAGTACTTC.

This clone occurred many times. V and J are TRBV27 and TRBJ1-6; D is unclear. The CDR3 runs to 18 residues. Per germline, CDR1 MNHEY and CDR2 SMNVEV (reference sequence). V was clipped by 1 base and J by 0 bases, with 13 bases between them. CDR3 sequence: CASSLYGSLSSYNSPLHF. CDR3 DNA: TGTGCCAGCAGTTTATACGGCAGCTTGAGCTCCTATAATTCACCCCTCCACTTT.